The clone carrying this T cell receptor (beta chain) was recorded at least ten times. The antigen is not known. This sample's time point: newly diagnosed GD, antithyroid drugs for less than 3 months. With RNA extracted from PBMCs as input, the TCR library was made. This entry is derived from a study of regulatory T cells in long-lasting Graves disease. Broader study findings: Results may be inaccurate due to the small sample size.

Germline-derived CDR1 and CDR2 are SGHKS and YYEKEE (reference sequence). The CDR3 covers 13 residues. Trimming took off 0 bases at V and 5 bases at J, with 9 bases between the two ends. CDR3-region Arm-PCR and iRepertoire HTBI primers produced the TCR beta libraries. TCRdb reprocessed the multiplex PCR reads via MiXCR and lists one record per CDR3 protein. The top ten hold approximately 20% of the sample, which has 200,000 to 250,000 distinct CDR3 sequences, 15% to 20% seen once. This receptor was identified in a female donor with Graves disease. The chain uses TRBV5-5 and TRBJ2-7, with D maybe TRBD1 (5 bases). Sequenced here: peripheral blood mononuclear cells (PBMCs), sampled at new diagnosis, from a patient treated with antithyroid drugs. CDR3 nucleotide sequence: TGTGCCAGCAGCTTGGAAGGGGTCCACGAGCAGTACTTC. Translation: CASSLEGVHEQYF.